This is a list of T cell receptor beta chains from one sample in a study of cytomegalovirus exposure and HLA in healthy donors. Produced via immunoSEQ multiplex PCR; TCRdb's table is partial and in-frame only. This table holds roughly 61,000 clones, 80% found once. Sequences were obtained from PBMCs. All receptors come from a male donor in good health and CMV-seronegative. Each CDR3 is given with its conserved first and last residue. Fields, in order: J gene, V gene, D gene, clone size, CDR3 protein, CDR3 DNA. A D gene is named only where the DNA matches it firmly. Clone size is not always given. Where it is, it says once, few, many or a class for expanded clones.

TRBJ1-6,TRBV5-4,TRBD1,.,CASSQDRTHSPLHF,TGTGCCAGCAGCCAGGACAGGACCCATTCACCCCTCCACTTT
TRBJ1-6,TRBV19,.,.,CASSPSSPLHF,TGTGCCAGTAGCCCCTCTTCACCCCTCCACTTT
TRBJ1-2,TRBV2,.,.,CASSEGVRGYGYTF,TGTGCCAGCAGTGAAGGGGTCAGGGGCTATGGCTACACCTTC
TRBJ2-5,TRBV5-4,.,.,CASSLNSPLQTQYF,TGTGCCAGCAGCTTGAACTCTCCTCTTCAGACCCAGTACTTC
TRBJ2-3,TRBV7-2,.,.,CASSLELAENTQYF,TGTGCCAGCAGCTTAGAACTAGCCGAAAATACGCAGTATTTT
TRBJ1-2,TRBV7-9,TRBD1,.,CASSLESGQGAWGYTF,TGTGCCAGCAGCTTAGAGAGCGGACAGGGGGCTTGGGGCTACACCTTC
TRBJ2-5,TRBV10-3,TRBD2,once,CAISESGLAGLQETQYF,TGTGCCATCAGTGAGTCTGGACTAGCGGGGCTCCAAGAGACCCAGTACTTC
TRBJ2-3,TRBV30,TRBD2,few,CAWRAGTRGPDTQYF,TGTGCCTGGAGGGCCGGGACTAGAGGGCCAGATACGCAGTATTTT
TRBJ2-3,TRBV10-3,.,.,CAISESDSTDTQYF,TGTGCCATCAGTGAATCAGATAGCACAGATACGCAGTATTTT
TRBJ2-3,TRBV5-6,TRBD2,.,CASSEGLAGTDTQYF,TGTGCCAGCAGCGAAGGACTAGCGGGGACAGATACGCAGTATTTT
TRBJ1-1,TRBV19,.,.,CASLLVGGMNTEAFF,TGTGCCAGTCTACTTGTCGGGGGAATGAACACTGAAGCTTTCTTT
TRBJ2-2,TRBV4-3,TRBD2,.,CASSQVWGGSGGELFF,TGCGCCAGCAGCCAAGTCTGGGGGGGAAGTGGCGGGGAGCTGTTTTTT
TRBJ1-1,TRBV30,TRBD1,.,CAWSRGQGSNTEAFF,TGTGCCTGGAGTAGGGGACAGGGGTCCAACACTGAAGCTTTCTTT
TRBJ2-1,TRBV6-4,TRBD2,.,CASSKGGSGGNEQFF,TGTGCCAGCAGCAAAGGGGGTAGCGGGGGGAATGAGCAGTTCTTC
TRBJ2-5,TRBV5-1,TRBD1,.,CASSSDPTGGGETQYF,TGCGCCAGCAGCTCGGACCCCACAGGGGGCGGAGAGACCCAGTACTTC
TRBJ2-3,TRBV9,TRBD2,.,CASSVGIKGTSGLSQYF,TGTGCCAGCAGCGTAGGAATAAAGGGGACTAGCGGGCTTTCGCAGTATTTT